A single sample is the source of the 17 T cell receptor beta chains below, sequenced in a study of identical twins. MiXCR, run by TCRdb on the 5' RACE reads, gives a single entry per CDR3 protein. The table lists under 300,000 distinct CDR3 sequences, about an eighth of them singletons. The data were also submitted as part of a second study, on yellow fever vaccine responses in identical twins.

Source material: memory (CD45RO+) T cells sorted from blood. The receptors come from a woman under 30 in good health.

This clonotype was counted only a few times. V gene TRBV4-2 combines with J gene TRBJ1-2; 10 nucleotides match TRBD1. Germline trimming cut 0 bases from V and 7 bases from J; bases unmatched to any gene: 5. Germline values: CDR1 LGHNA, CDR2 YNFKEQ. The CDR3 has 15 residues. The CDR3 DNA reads TGTGCCAGCAGCCAAGATAGACAGGGGGCTTCTGGCTACACCTTC. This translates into CASSQDRQGASGYTF.

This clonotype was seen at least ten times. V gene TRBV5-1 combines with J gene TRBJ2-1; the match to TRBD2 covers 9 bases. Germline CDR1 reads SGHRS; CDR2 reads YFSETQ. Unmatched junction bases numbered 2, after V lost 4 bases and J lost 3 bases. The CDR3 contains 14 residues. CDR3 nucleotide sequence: TGCGCCAGCAGCCTTAGCGGGAGCTACAATGAGCAGTTCTTC. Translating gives CASSLSGSYNEQFF. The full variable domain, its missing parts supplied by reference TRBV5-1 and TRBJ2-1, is KAGVTQTPRYLIKTRGQQVTLSCSPISGHRSVSWYQQTPGQGLQFLFEYFSETQRNKGNFPGRFSGRQFSNSRSEMNVSTLELGDSALYLCASSLSGSYNEQFFGPGTRLTVL.

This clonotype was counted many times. DNA for the CDR3: TGTGCCAGCAGTTCAGCGGGAACCCAGTACTTC. Protein sequence: CASSSAGTQYF. This chain joins TRBV12-3 or TRBV12-4 and TRBJ2-5; 7 positions agree with TRBD2. The J segment lost 8 bases and the V segment lost 4 bases, leaving 1 base of the junction unmatched. The CDR3 length is 11 residues.

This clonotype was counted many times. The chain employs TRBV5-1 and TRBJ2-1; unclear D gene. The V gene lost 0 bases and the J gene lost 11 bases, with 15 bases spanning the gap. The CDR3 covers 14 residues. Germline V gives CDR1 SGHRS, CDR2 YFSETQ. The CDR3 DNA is TGCGCCAGCAGCTTGGAGGCCGACAAAGGGAAGCAGTTCTTC. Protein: CASSLEADKGKQFF.

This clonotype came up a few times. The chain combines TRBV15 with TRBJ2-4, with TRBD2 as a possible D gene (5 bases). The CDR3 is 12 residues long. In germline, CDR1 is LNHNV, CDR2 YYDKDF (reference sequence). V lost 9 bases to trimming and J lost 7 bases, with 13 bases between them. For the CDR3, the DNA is TGTGCCACTACAAACGGGGAGAACATTCAGTACTTC. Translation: CATTNGENIQYF.

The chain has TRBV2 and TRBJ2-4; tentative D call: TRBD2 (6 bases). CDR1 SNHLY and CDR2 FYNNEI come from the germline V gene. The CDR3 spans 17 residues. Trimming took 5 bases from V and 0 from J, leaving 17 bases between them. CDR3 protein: CASSPGLVSVAKNIQYF. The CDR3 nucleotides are TGTGCCAGCAGTCCGGGACTGGTTTCGGTAGCCAAAAACATTCAGTACTTC.

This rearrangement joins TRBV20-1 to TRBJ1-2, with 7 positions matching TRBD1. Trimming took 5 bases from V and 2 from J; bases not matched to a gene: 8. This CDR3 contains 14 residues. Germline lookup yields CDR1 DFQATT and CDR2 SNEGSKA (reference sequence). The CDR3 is CSARPLQGNYGYTF. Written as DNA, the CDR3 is TGCAGTGCTCGGCCGTTACAGGGGAACTATGGCTACACCTTC.

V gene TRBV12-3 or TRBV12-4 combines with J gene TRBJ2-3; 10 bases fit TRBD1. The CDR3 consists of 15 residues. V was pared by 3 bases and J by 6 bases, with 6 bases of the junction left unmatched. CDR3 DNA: TGTGCCAGCAGTTTGGGCGGACAGGGGGGGGATACGCAGTATTTT. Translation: CASSLGGQGGDTQYF.

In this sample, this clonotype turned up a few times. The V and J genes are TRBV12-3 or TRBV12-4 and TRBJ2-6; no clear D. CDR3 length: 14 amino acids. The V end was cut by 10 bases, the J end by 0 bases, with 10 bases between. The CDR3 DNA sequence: TGTGCCACGCACGCGAGCTCTGGGGCCAACGTCCTGACTTTC. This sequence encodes CATHASSGANVLTF.

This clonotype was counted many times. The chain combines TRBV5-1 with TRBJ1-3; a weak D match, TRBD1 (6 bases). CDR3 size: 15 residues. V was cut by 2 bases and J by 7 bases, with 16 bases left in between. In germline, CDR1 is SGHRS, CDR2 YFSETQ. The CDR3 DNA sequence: TGCGCCAGCAGCTTCCGAACTTGGACAGCGAACACCATATATTTT. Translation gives CASSFRTWTANTIYF. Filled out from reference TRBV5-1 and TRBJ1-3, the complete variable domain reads KAGVTQTPRYLIKTRGQQVTLSCSPISGHRSVSWYQQTPGQGLQFLFEYFSETQRNKGNFPGRFSGRQFSNSRSEMNVSTLELGDSALYLCASSFRTWTANTIYFGEGSWLTVV.

CDR3 in DNA: TGTGCCAGCAGCGCAGCGGGAGGGATTGGGCAGTACTTC. Its protein product is CASSAAGGIGQYF. The genes are TRBV7-2 and TRBJ2-7; TRBD2 aligns across 10 bases. From germline, CDR1 is SGHTA and CDR2 FQGNSA. This CDR3 has 13 amino acids. The V and J ends lost 5 bases and 9 bases, in that order; junction bases with no gene match: 7.

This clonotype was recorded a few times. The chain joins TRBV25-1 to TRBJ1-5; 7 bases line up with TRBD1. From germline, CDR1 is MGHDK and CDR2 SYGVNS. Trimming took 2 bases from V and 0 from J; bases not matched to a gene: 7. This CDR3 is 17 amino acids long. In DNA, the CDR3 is TGTGCCAGCAGTGAAGCTTCGGGACAGTATAGCAATCAGCCCCAGCATTTT. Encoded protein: CASSEASGQYSNQPQHF.

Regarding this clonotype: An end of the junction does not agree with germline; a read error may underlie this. In DNA form, the CDR3 reads TGTGCCAGCAGTGCTATGACAGTGGGTGAGCAGCACTTC. It codes for CASSAMTVGEQHF. The chain combines TRBV2 with TRBJ2-7, with D tentatively TRBD1 (5 bases). Looked up from germline, CDR1 is SNHLY and CDR2 is FYNNEI. The CDR3 length is 13 residues.

CDR3 residues: CASSVSEVAGMFGYENIQYF. In DNA form, the CDR3 reads TGTGCCAGCAGCGTGTCGGAAGTAGCGGGGATGTTTGGTTACGAAAACATTCAGTACTTC. The chain uses TRBV9 and TRBJ2-4, with 8 bases aligning to TRBD2. The CDR3 sequence is 20 residues long. Germline values: CDR1 SGDLS, CDR2 YYNGEE. J was trimmed by 5 bases and V by 2 bases; bases with no gene match: 21.

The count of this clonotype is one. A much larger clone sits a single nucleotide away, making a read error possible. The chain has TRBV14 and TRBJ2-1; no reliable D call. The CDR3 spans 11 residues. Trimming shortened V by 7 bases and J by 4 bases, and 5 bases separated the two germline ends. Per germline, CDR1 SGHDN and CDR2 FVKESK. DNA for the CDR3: TGTGCCAGCACCTATTACAATGAGCAGTTCTTC. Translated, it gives CASTYYNEQFF.

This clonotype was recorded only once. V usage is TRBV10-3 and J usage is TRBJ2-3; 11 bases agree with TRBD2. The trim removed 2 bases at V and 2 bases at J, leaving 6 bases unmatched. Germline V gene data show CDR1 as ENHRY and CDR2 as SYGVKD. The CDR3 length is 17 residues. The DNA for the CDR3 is TGTGCCATCAGTGAGGATCTAGCGGGGGGAATCACAGATACGCAGTATTTT. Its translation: CAISEDLAGGITDTQYF.

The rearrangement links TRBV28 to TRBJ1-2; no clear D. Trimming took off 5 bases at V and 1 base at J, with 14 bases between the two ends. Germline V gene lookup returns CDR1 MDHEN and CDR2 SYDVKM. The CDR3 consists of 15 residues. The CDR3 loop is CASSTRVGGNYGYTF. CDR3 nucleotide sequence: TGTGCCAGCAGTACCCGCGTGGGTGGTAACTATGGCTACACCTTC.